The 8 T cell receptor beta chains presented below share a single source sample, sequenced in a study of T cells in tuberculosis. Sequenced by immunoSEQ multiplex PCR; TCRdb stores in-frame clones only, minus some. The sample shows around 35,000 clones, about 93% of them seen only once. Sequencing was carried out using PBMCs. The receptors stem from a donor between 10 and 35 years old with latent tuberculosis or without tuberculosis infection.

The rearrangement uses TRBV25-1 and TRBJ2-4; D might be TRBD1 (5 bases). The length of the CDR3 is 14 residues. V lost 7 bases to trimming and J lost 0 bases, with 10 bases between them. CDR1 and CDR2 from the germline V gene are MGHDK and SYGVNS. The CDR3 loop reads CASTEDTAKNIQYF. Written as DNA, the CDR3 is TGTGCCAGCACCGAGGACACAGCCAAAAACATTCAGTACTTC.

This clone was detected only once. The chain carries TRBV6-6 and TRBJ2-2; D perhaps matches TRBD2 (6 bases). Germline values: CDR1 MNHNY, CDR2 SVGAGI (reference sequence). V was shortened by 0 bases and J by 8 bases, with 10 bases between the two germline ends. The CDR3 has 14 amino acids. CDR3 DNA: TGTGCCAGCAGTTACTCGCGGGGATGGGGGGAGCTGTTTTTT. Translation gives CASSYSRGWGELFF.

This clone has just one count. The rearrangement uses TRBV18 and TRBJ1-5; 10 bases line up with TRBD1. The germline V gene encodes CDR1 KGHSH and CDR2 LQKENI. V shed 3 bases, J shed 3 bases, and the junction held 5 bases outside the gene matches. This CDR3 has 16 residues. In DNA form, the CDR3 reads TGTGCCAGCTCACCTGGGACAGGGGATACCAATCAGCCCCAGCATTTT. It translates to CASSPGTGDTNQPQHF.

This clone was picked up a small number of times. This rearrangement joins TRBV14 to TRBJ1-2, with a weak D call TRBD1 (5 bases). The V end lost 1 base, the J end lost 3 bases, and 18 bases lay between the germline ends. Germline values: CDR1 SGHDN, CDR2 FVKESK. CDR3 size: 17 residues. In DNA, the CDR3 is TGTGCCAGCAGCCAAGTCGTGGGGCTCTCTGGTTACTATGGCTACACCTTC. Translated: CASSQVVGLSGYYGYTF.

The rearrangement joins TRBV19 to TRBJ2-7, with D unclear. Germline CDR1 reads LNHDA; CDR2 reads SQIVND (reference sequence). This CDR3 region has 13 residues. Trimming stripped 3 bases from V and 2 bases from J, with 8 bases between. The CDR3 DNA reads TGTGCCAGTAGTATCTCTGCTACCTACGAGCAGTACTTC. Amino acids: CASSISATYEQYF.

The V call is TRBV5-1, the J call TRBJ1-1; 9 bases map to TRBD1. The trim removed 4 bases at V and 10 bases at J, leaving 14 bases unmatched. The V gene's germline CDR1 is SGHRS and CDR2 YFSETQ. This CDR3 is built from 15 residues. The CDR3 DNA is TGCGCCAGCAGCAATCCATCTACAGGGGGCCTAGGAGCTTTCTTT. Translation: CASSNPSTGGLGAFF.

The rearrangement joins TRBV30 to TRBJ1-1, with a weak D call TRBD1 (6 bases). The CDR3 totals 12 residues. Trimming pared 2 bases from V and 7 bases from J, leaving 11 bases between. Germline assignment: CDR1 GTSNPN and CDR2 SVGIG (reference sequence). CDR3 region: CAWSPGGGEAFF. The CDR3 bases are TGTGCCTGGAGTCCGGGGGGCGGTGAAGCTTTCTTT.

The CDR3 DNA sequence: TGCGCCAGCAGCTACCTCACAGCGTCAGGGGATTACGAGCAGTACTTC. Its protein product is CASSYLTASGDYEQYF. The genes are TRBV5-1 and TRBJ2-7, with D perhaps TRBD1 (6 bases). V was shortened by 3 bases and J by 4 bases, with 20 bases between the two germline ends. CDR1 is SGHRS, CDR2 YFSETQ, per germline. The CDR3 runs 16 residues.